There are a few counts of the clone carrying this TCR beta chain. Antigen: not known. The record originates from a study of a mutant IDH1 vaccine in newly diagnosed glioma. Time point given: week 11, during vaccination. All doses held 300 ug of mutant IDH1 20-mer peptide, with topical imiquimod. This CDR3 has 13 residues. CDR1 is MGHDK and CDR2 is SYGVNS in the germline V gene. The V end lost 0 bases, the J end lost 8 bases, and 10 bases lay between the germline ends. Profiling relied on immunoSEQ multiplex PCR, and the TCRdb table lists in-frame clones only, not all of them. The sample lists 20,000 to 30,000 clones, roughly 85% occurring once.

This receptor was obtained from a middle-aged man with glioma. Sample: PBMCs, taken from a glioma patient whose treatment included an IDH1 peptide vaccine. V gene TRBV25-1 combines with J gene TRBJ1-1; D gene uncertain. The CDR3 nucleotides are TGTGCCAGCAGTGAATATTTCACTGCAGAAGCTTTCTTT. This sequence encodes CASSEYFTAEAFF.